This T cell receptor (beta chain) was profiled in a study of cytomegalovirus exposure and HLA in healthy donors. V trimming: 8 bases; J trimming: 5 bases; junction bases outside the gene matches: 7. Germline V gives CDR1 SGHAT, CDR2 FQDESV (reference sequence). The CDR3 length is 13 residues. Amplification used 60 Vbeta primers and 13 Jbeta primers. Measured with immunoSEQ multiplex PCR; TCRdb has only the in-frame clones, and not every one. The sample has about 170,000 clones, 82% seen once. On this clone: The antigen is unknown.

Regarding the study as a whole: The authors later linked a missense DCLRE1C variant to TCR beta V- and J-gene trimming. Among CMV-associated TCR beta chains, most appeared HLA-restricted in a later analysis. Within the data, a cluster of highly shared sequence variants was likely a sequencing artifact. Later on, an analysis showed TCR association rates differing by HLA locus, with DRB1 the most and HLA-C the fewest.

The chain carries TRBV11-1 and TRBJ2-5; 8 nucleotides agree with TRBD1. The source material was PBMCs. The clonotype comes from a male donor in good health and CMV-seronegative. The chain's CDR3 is CASDRGLRETQYF. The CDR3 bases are TGTGCCAGCGACAGGGGTCTTAGGGAGACCCAGTACTTC.